At least ten counts were recorded for the clone carrying this T cell receptor (beta chain). TCRdb ran MiXCR on the 5' RACE reads and lists one entry per CDR3 protein. The sample lists 70,000 to 95,000 distinct CDR3 sequences; roughly an eighth were seen once. The data originate from a study of neurological immune-mediated disorders. Germline CDR1 MNHNY, CDR2 SVGAGI (reference sequence). The CDR3 runs 13 residues. The V end was cut by 6 bases, the J end by 7 bases, with 12 bases between. As to time point: longitudinal time-point 2. The TCR was taken from a female donor with HTLV-1-associated myelopathy (HAM/TSP). The chain employs TRBV6-6 and TRBJ2-2; D assignment may be TRBD1 or TRBD2 (6 bases each). The sequenced sample was PBMCs. As DNA, the CDR3 is TGTGCCAGCAGGGGGGGCTTTAGCGGGGAGCTGTTTTTT. This gives the protein CASRGGFSGELFF.